This T cell receptor beta chain emerged from a study of T cells in Graves' hyperthyroidism and ophthalmopathy. General study findings and limits: A model built on 13 V-J features separated ophthalmopathy from stable hyperthyroidism. The model foresaw ophthalmopathy a median about 6.1 months prior to onset.

This clonotype has ten or more counts. Its antigen remains unidentified. Researchers amplified the TCR beta CDR3 regions from RNA transcripts. When the TCR CDR3 underwent first-round RT-PCR, the HTBI primer set was used. One entry per CDR3 protein results from TCRdb running MiXCR on the multiplex PCR reads. The sample includes under 400,000 distinct CDR3 sequences, 15% to 17% of them seen just once. This CDR3 has 16 residues. Germline CDR1 is MNHNS and CDR2 is SASEGT. The V gene lost 5 bases and the J gene lost 3 bases, with 19 bases spanning the gap. Each 10 ml fresh peripheral blood draw supplied the PBMCs.

V is TRBV6-1 and J is TRBJ1-2, with D tentatively TRBD1 (6 bases). Input material: blood. The sequence came from a woman between 18 and 29 years old with Graves' hyperthyroidism that later progressed to Graves' ophthalmopathy. Here the CDR3 DNA reads TGTGCCAGCAGTATCCGGGACACCCGGAGATACTATGGCTACACCTTC. Its protein product is CASSIRDTRRYYGYTF.